A selection of T cell receptor beta chains follows, all from one sample in a study of T cells in Graves' hyperthyroidism and ophthalmopathy. TCRdb ran MiXCR on the multiplex PCR reads and lists one entry per CDR3 protein. The table includes roughly 650,000 distinct CDR3 sequences, approximately 16% detected once. Sequencing was performed on blood. These receptor sequences come from a woman aged 40 to 50 with Graves' ophthalmopathy. Each CDR3 is given with its conserved first and last residue.

>TRBV12-3/TRBV12-4|TRBJ2-1
CASSSSGQGNEQFF
>TRBV7-9|TRBJ1-3
CASRTGRGASGGNTIYF
>TRBV19|TRBJ2-6
CASSIDWRQSPGANVLTF
>TRBV6-1|TRBJ2-2
CASSEARGQGPGELFF
>TRBV6-2/TRBV6-3|TRBJ2-1
CASSSADLDEQFF
>TRBV3-1|TRBJ2-1
CASSQGLGGDNEQFF
>TRBV30|TRBJ2-7
CAWSHPFATGSYEQYF
>TRBV2|TRBJ2-3
CASSGVAGGLSTDTQYF
>TRBV7-8|TRBJ2-6
CASGRTGGAGANVLTF
>TRBV5-1|TRBJ1-5
CASSEGQAGGPQHF
>TRBV5-1|TRBJ2-3
CASSLDVHSTDTQYF
>TRBV24-1|TRBJ2-1
CATSNAGGADEQFF
>TRBV20-1|TRBJ2-3
CSAKAGPSTDTQYF
>TRBV28|TRBJ2-1
CASRRTGYNEQFF
>TRBV30|TRBJ1-1
CAWNRWGGNMNTEAFF
>TRBV12-3/TRBV12-4|TRBJ1-5
CASSQRQGAGGQPQHF
>TRBV6-2/TRBV6-3|TRBJ2-6
CASSYSGSGANVLTF
>TRBV20-1|TRBJ2-1
CSVPGRGLNEQFF
>TRBV11-2|TRBJ1-5
CASSRTGINQPQHF
>TRBV2|TRBJ1-1
CASNLNTEAFF
>TRBV20-1|TRBJ2-7
CSALKDTYEQYF
>TRBV11-2|TRBJ2-2
CAGSSGRLGTGELFF
>TRBV9|TRBJ2-2
CASSVMAVLGGELFF
>TRBV7-2|TRBJ1-5
CASSLQTGGLEPQHF
>TRBV7-9|TRBJ2-5
CASSLARTSGRKQETQYF
>TRBV29-1|TRBJ2-3
CSAGSGSGGSDTQYF